The present T cell receptor (beta chain) was sequenced within a study of T cells in Graves' hyperthyroidism and ophthalmopathy. Study-wide results and caveats: In validation, the model predicted ophthalmopathy. These predictions came a median about 6.2 months before onset. Ophthalmopathy and stable hyperthyroidism were separated by a 13 V-J model. Most thyroid-expanded clonotypes above 0.001 were also found in blood.

This clonotype was seen repeatedly, ten times or more. Its antigen is not known. The TCR beta CDR3 regions underwent amplification using RNA transcripts as the source. The study used the HTBI primer set for a first-round RT-PCR of the TCR CDR3. MiXCR, applied by TCRdb to the multiplex PCR reads, yields one record per CDR3 protein. Of fewer than 300,000 distinct CDR3 sequences listed, less than 30% are singletons. CDR3 length equals 15 residues. CDR1 and CDR2 (germline): MDHEN, SYDVKM. The ends lost 1 base at V and 4 bases at J; junction bases unmatched: 6. Diagnoses rested on clinical symptoms, serum thyroxine and TRAb, thyroid ultrasound and orbital computed tomography.

This clonotype was sampled from a man aged 40-49 years with Graves' hyperthyroidism that later progressed to Graves' ophthalmopathy. Sequenced input: blood. The chain links TRBV28 to TRBJ2-7, with 8 bases that match TRBD2. The CDR3 sequence is CASSLSQRESYEQYF. CDR3 nucleotides: TGTGCCAGCAGTTTATCCCAGCGGGAGTCGTACGAGCAGTACTTC.